The T cell receptor beta chain under discussion was sequenced for a study of blood T cell repertoires in COVID-19. Looking at the study overall: Samples came from the United States, Italy and Spain, spanning acute and convalescent COVID-19.

The table came from immunoSEQ multiplex PCR; TCRdb's copy has only in-frame clones and leaves some out. The sample includes about 210,000 clones, approximately 81% of them seen just once. The study drew participants aged about 18 to 89 years from 20 to 30 US areas. Germline trimming cut 4 bases from V and 4 bases from J; bases unmatched to any gene: 5. This CDR3 comprises 15 residues. The germline V gene encodes CDR1 SGHNT and CDR2 YYREEE (reference sequence). The clonotype originates from a woman aged 45-65 years with acute COVID-19. Sequences were obtained from PBMCs or T cells enriched from blood (not recorded which). This chain links TRBV5-4 with TRBJ2-2; 9 bases match TRBD1. CDR3 nucleotide sequence: TGTGCCAGCAGCAACCGGGACAGGGTCACCGGGGAGCTGTTTTTT. Amino acids: CASSNRDRVTGELFF.